This passage covers 24 T cell receptor beta chains from one sample sequenced in a study of blood T cell repertoires in COVID-19. Measured with immunoSEQ multiplex PCR; TCRdb has only the in-frame clones, and not every one. The sample lists 250,000 or so clones, roughly 88% occurring once. Sequenced input: peripheral blood. All receptors come from an elderly man with acute or convalescent COVID-19.

This rearrangement joins TRBV27 to TRBJ2-7; possibly TRBD1 for D (6 bases). Germline CDR1 is MNHEY and CDR2 is SMNVEV (reference sequence). The CDR3 consists of 15 residues. V was cut by 2 bases and J by 0 bases, with 11 bases left in between. The CDR3 DNA sequence: TGTGCCAGCAGTTTAGCAGGGGCCTTCTCCTACGAGCAGTACTTC. Translating gives CASSLAGAFSYEQYF.

The gene calls are TRBV6-7 and TRBJ2-2; weak D call: TRBD2 (7 bases). TRBV6-7 is labeled an ORF, and its function is uncertain. V was clipped by 7 bases and J by 3 bases, with 21 bases between them. The CDR3 consists of 17 residues. CDR3 residues: CASTVSGTIDDTGELFF. DNA of the CDR3: TGTGCCAGCACCGTAAGCGGGACAATCGATGACACCGGGGAGCTGTTTTTT.

The chain recombines TRBV28 with TRBJ1-1; D possibly corresponds to TRBD1 (5 bases). CDR1 is MDHEN, CDR2 SYDVKM, per germline. Trimming shortened V by 3 bases and J by 3 bases, and 14 bases separated the two germline ends. CDR3 length equals 15 residues. The CDR3 protein is CASSLGGVDYTEAFF. CDR3 DNA: TGTGCCAGCAGTTTGGGGGGGGTAGACTACACTGAAGCTTTCTTT.

This clone appeared once. The J gene is TRBJ2-3, the V gene TRBV13; D unclear. Between the trimmed V and J ends, which lost 5 bases and 4 bases, there was a span of 22 bases. This CDR3 region has 17 residues. Germline V gives CDR1 PRHDT, CDR2 FYEKMQ (reference sequence). This CDR3 reads CASSASRGMVTADTQYF. For the CDR3, the DNA is TGTGCCAGCAGCGCCAGTCGAGGCATGGTCACGGCAGATACGCAGTATTTT.

In regard to this clone: Other DNA sequences of this sample code for an identical CDR3. V usage is TRBV9 and J usage is TRBJ1-1; D is perhaps TRBD1 (5 bases). This CDR3 region has 14 residues. Germline V lookup: CDR1 SGDLS, CDR2 YYNGEE. V shed 0 bases and J shed 5 bases, with 11 bases lying between them. The CDR3: CASSVAGGGTEAFF. The CDR3 DNA follows: TGTGCCAGCAGCGTAGCTGGGGGAGGAACTGAAGCTTTCTTT. The complete variable domain, with remaining parts taken from reference TRBV9 and TRBJ1-1, reads DSGVTQTPKHLITATGQRVTLRCSPRSGDLSVYWYQQSLDQGLQFLIQYYNGEERAKGNILERFSAQQFPDLHSELNLSSLELGDSALYFCASSVAGGGTEAFFGQGTRLTVV.

The DNA for the CDR3 is TGTGCCAGCAGACCCGGGACAGGGTTCATCGGGGAGCTGTTTTTT. Encoded protein: CASRPGTGFIGELFF. This chain connects TRBV11-2 to TRBJ2-2; TRBD1 agrees at 9 bases. The V and J ends lost 6 bases and 7 bases, in that order; junction bases with no gene match: 9. The germline V gene encodes CDR1 SGHAT and CDR2 FQNNGV. The CDR3 is 15 amino acids.

The chain employs TRBV29-1 and TRBJ2-7, with a tentative D call TRBD1 (5 bases). The CDR3 length is 15 residues. Germline CDR1 reads SQVTM; CDR2 reads ANQGSEA. The V and J ends lost 5 bases and 0 bases respectively, with 17 bases between them. The CDR3 region has the DNA TGCAGCGTTAGTTCGGCGTCAACAGGCTCCTACGAGCAGTACTTC. This translates into CSVSSASTGSYEQYF.

The chain couples TRBV10-3 to TRBJ2-7; 9 nucleotides line up with TRBD1. The CDR3 extends over 15 amino acids. The J segment lost 2 bases and the V segment lost 2 bases, leaving 4 bases of the junction unmatched. Germline V gives CDR1 ENHRY, CDR2 SYGVKD. This CDR3 reads CAISETGQGPYEQYF. Written as DNA, the CDR3 is TGTGCCATCAGTGAGACCGGACAGGGGCCCTACGAGCAGTACTTC.

In DNA, the CDR3 is TGTGCCAGTAGTATAGATCGGAGAAGTTCTGGTGGCTACACCTTC. Protein product: CASSIDRRSSGGYTF. The chain employs TRBV19 and TRBJ1-2, with no clear D. Per germline, CDR1 LNHDA and CDR2 SQIVND (reference sequence). V dropped 0 bases and J dropped 7 bases, with 15 bases sitting between them. The length of the CDR3 is 15 residues.

This chain connects TRBV4-2 to TRBJ1-4; D not resolved. The V end lost 5 bases, the J end lost 1 base, and 11 bases lay between the germline ends. This CDR3 comprises 15 residues. From germline, CDR1 is LGHNA and CDR2 YNFKEQ. The CDR3 DNA reads as TGTGCCAGCAGCTCCCAAGGGAGAACTAATGAAAAACTGTTTTTT. Translated: CASSSQGRTNEKLFF.

The genes are TRBV7-2 and TRBJ2-2, with a possible D match to TRBD2 (5 bases). V lost 1 base and J lost 2, with 8 bases in between. CDR3 length: 15 residues. Per germline, CDR1 SGHTA and CDR2 FQGNSA. CDR3 residues: CASSLGEFNTGELFF. The CDR3, as DNA: TGTGCCAGCAGCTTAGGGGAGTTCAACACCGGGGAGCTGTTTTTT.

This chain joins TRBV11-3 and TRBJ2-1; D not resolved. Germline V gene data show CDR1 as SGHNT and CDR2 as YENEEA. Trimming left V 1 base short and J 4 bases short, with 14 bases between. The CDR3 has 16 amino acids. This chain's CDR3 is CASSLGAPPTYNEQFF. CDR3 coding DNA: TGTGCCAGCAGCTTAGGCGCGCCACCAACTTACAATGAGCAGTTCTTC.

V is TRBV11-2 and J is TRBJ2-2, with D unresolved. Trimming pared 2 bases from V and 2 bases from J, leaving 9 bases between. The length of the CDR3 is 15 residues. Germline V gene data show CDR1 as SGHAT and CDR2 as FQNNGV. The CDR3 DNA is TGTGCCAGCAGCTTAATCTCTCTTAACACCGGGGAGCTGTTTTTT. As protein: CASSLISLNTGELFF.

This rearrangement joins TRBV18 to TRBJ2-5; no definite D call. The ends were cut back, 3 bases at V and 1 base at J, with 9 bases in the middle. Germline V gene data show CDR1 as KGHSH and CDR2 as LQKENI. This CDR3 contains 14 residues. This CDR3 reads CASSPNPGQETQYF. The CDR3 region has the DNA TGTGCCAGCTCACCTAATCCCGGCCAAGAGACCCAGTACTTC.

CDR3: CASSAVGGQNTEAFF. The DNA for the CDR3 is TGTGCCAGCAGCGCCGTAGGGGGACAGAACACTGAAGCTTTCTTT. The rearrangement uses TRBV9 and TRBJ1-1, with D maybe TRBD1 (6 bases). CDR1 and CDR2 from the germline V gene are SGDLS and YYNGEE. V lost 3 bases and J 1 base, leaving 13 bases between the germline ends. CDR3 length equals 15 residues.

This chain connects TRBV7-9 to TRBJ2-3, with 12 bases identical to TRBD2. Germline assignment: CDR1 SEHNR and CDR2 FQNEAQ (reference sequence). The CDR3 sequence is 16 residues long. V shed 4 bases, J shed 2 bases, and the junction held 4 bases outside the gene matches. The CDR3 reads CASSSRLAGDTDTQYF. The CDR3 nucleotides read TGTGCCAGCAGCTCCAGACTAGCGGGGGACACAGATACGCAGTATTTT.

The chain is built from TRBV19 and TRBJ1-5; unclear D gene. Per germline, CDR1 LNHDA and CDR2 SQIVND (reference sequence). V gave up 6 bases and J gave up 4 bases, with 10 bases separating them. This CDR3 is built from 13 residues. In nucleotides, the CDR3 is TGTGCCAGTAGCTTTAACAGTAATCAGCCCCAGCATTTT. Protein sequence: CASSFNSNQPQHF.

The chain employs TRBV4-2 and TRBJ2-6; the match to TRBD1 covers 7 bases. There are 18 residues in the CDR3. Germline values: CDR1 LGHNA, CDR2 YNFKEQ. Trimming cost V 0 bases and J 2 bases; bases outside gene matches: 7. CDR3: CASSQEIEGATGANVLTF. CDR3 in DNA: TGTGCCAGCAGCCAAGAGATAGAGGGGGCGACTGGGGCCAACGTCCTGACTTTC.

Comments on this clone: The sample contains more than one DNA sequence encoding this CDR3. This chain links TRBV5-1 with TRBJ1-1; no firm D call. This CDR3 is 14 amino acids long. V lost 0 bases and J 0 bases, leaving 6 bases between the germline ends. The germline V gene has CDR1 SGHRS and CDR2 YFSETQ. Here the CDR3 DNA reads TGCGCCAGCAGCTTGGCCCAGATGAACACTGAAGCTTTCTTT. Translation: CASSLAQMNTEAFF.

The chain uses TRBV7-9 and TRBJ2-3; D possibly corresponds to TRBD1 (5 bases). Germline CDR1 reads SEHNR; CDR2 reads FQNEAQ (reference sequence). This CDR3 has 17 residues. The V end lost 0 bases, the J end lost 0 bases, and 13 bases lay between the germline ends. CDR3 protein: CASSLALGAASTDTQYF. Here the CDR3 DNA reads TGTGCCAGCAGCTTAGCGTTAGGGGCTGCTAGCACAGATACGCAGTATTTT.

V is TRBV18 and J is TRBJ1-2; D is uncertain. The CDR3 runs to 14 residues. CDR1 KGHSH and CDR2 LQKENI come from the germline V gene. The V gene lost 3 bases and the J gene lost 1 base, with 9 bases spanning the gap. For the CDR3, the DNA is TGTGCCAGCTCACCTCTGGGCCTTAACTATGGCTACACCTTC. Protein: CASSPLGLNYGYTF. The full variable domain, rest sourced from reference TRBV18 and TRBJ1-2, is NAGVMQNPRHLVRRRGQEARLRCSPMKGHSHVYWYRQLPEEGLKFMVYLQKENIIDESGMPKERFSAEFPKEGPSILRIQQVVRGDSAAYFCASSPLGLNYGYTFGSGTRLTVV.

The genes are TRBV20-1 and TRBJ2-4; D uncertain. V was trimmed by 3 bases and J by 8 bases, leaving 5 bases between them. CDR1 and CDR2 from the germline V gene are DFQATT and SNEGSKA (reference sequence). The CDR3 loop spans 10 amino acids. CDR3 nucleotides: TGCAGTGCTAGTCAGGACATTCAGTACTTC. This sequence encodes CSASQDIQYF.

The genes are TRBV6-5 and TRBJ2-1, with D maybe TRBD1 (5 bases). Germline V gene lookup returns CDR1 MNHEY and CDR2 SVGAGI. The CDR3 is 15 amino acids. The ends were cut back, 5 bases at V and 9 bases at J, with 20 bases in the middle. The CDR3 sequence: CASSRRVSAQGEQFF. DNA of the CDR3: TGTGCCAGCAGTAGACGGGTTTCTGCTCAGGGTGAGCAGTTCTTC.

The chain uses TRBV18 and TRBJ1-1, with D perhaps matching TRBD1 (6 bases). V gave up 6 bases and J gave up 3 bases, with 20 bases separating them. The CDR3 covers 16 residues. Germline CDR1 KGHSH, CDR2 LQKENI. The CDR3 DNA is TGTGCCAGCTCGGTCAGACAACAGGGTATCGACACTGAAGCTTTCTTT. Its translation is CASSVRQQGIDTEAFF.